Below, 10 T cell receptor beta chains from the same sample are listed, as sequenced in a study of blood T cell repertoires in COVID-19. TCRdb keeps only in-frame clones here, not all; method: immunoSEQ multiplex PCR. The repertoire includes hundreds of thousands of clones, around 83% of them detected once, and 7% to 10% sits in the top ten. The sequencing sample was made of peripheral blood. The receptors derive from a woman aged 45-60 years with acute or convalescent COVID-19.

The count of this clone is one. This chain joins TRBV4-2 and TRBJ2-2; 9 bases align to TRBD2. The CDR3 extends over 16 amino acids. Losses at the gene ends were 0 bases for V and 7 bases for J; bases not matched to a gene: 6. Germline CDR1 is LGHNA and CDR2 is YNFKEQ. CDR3 sequence: CASSQEGLAGVGELFF. The CDR3 coding sequence is TGTGCCAGCAGCCAAGAGGGACTAGCCGGGGTCGGGGAGCTGTTTTTT.

The rearrangement links TRBV29-1 to TRBJ1-1, with D possibly TRBD1 on 5 matching bases. Germline V gene sequence: CDR1 SQVTM, CDR2 ANQGSEA. V dropped 3 bases and J dropped 3 bases, with 11 bases sitting between them. CDR3 size: 13 residues. CDR3 residues: CSVEEGWYTEAFF. CDR3 nucleotides: TGCAGCGTTGAGGAGGGGTGGTACACTGAAGCTTTCTTT.

The genes are TRBV19 and TRBJ1-4; 7 bases line up with TRBD1. From germline, CDR1 is LNHDA and CDR2 SQIVND (reference sequence). The CDR3 has 15 amino acids. With V trimmed by 4 bases and J by 0 bases, 2 bases remained unmatched. CDR3 residues: CASSKQGATNEKLFF. The CDR3 coding sequence is TGTGCCAGTAGTAAGCAGGGGGCAACTAATGAAAAACTGTTTTTT.

The chain has TRBV6-5 and TRBJ2-6; D is perhaps TRBD1 (5 bases). The V gene's germline CDR1 is MNHEY and CDR2 SVGAGI. V shed 10 bases and J shed 0 bases, with 13 bases lying between them. The CDR3 covers 15 residues. CDR3 sequence reads: CATNLDSSGANVLTF. For the CDR3, the DNA is TGTGCCACCAACTTAGACAGCTCTGGGGCCAACGTCCTGACTTTC.

This chain connects TRBV10-3 to TRBJ2-5; 7 bases map to TRBD1. CDR1 ENHRY and CDR2 SYGVKD come from the germline V gene. CDR3 length: 14 amino acids. V was pared by 10 bases and J by 2 bases, with 10 bases of the junction left unmatched. The CDR3 sequence: CATNSGQNQETQYF. The CDR3 DNA sequence: TGTGCCACCAACTCGGGACAGAATCAAGAGACCCAGTACTTC.

The genes are TRBV21-1 and TRBJ2-2; the D segment call TRBD1 is taken from the table without a DNA check. TRBV21-1 is termed a pseudogene. This CDR3 is 17 amino acids long. As DNA, the CDR3 is TGTGCCATCCCCCCAGGGATTAACGAGCGAAGGACCGGGGAGCTGTTTTTT. Translating it yields CAIPPGINERRTGELFF.

The CDR3 bases are TGTGCCAGCAGTGGAGGAGCTAGCACAGATACGCAGTATTTT. Encoded protein: CASSGGASTDTQYF. The chain joins TRBV5-8 to TRBJ2-3, with D perhaps TRBD2 (5 bases). V lost 5 bases, J lost 0 bases, and 10 bases lay in between. Germline CDR1 is SGHTS and CDR2 is YDEGEE. The CDR3 spans 14 residues. Using reference TRBV5-8 and TRBJ2-3 for the parts outside the CDR3, the full variable domain is EAGVTQSPTHLIKTRGQQATLRCSPISGHTSVYWYQQALGLGLQFLLWYDEGEERNRGNFPPRFSGRQFPNYSSELNVNALELEDSALYLCASSGGASTDTQYFGPGTRLTVL.

The rearrangement uses TRBV6-5 and TRBJ2-7, with D hard to call. This CDR3 has 15 amino acids. The V gene lost 2 bases and the J gene lost 0 bases, with 11 bases spanning the gap. Germline values: CDR1 MNHEY, CDR2 SVGAGI. CDR3 in DNA: TGTGCCAGCAGTTACGGCCAGAGCGACTCCTACGAGCAGTACTTC. Translation: CASSYGQSDSYEQYF.

V gene TRBV12-3 or TRBV12-4 combines with J gene TRBJ1-2; 7 nucleotides match TRBD1. The junction had 4 bases not matched to a gene; V was cut back by 4 bases and J by 11 bases. The CDR3 spans 11 residues. In nucleotides, the CDR3 is TGTGCCAGCAGTTCTGACAGGGTATACACCTTC. Translation gives CASSSDRVYTF.

This clone appeared once. J is TRBJ2-5 and V is TRBV6-5; TRBD1 aligns across 7 bases. V was pared by 6 bases and J by 5 bases, with 9 bases of the junction left unmatched. The CDR3 consists of 14 residues. CDR1 MNHEY and CDR2 SVGAGI come from the germline V gene. The CDR3 region has the DNA TGTGCCAGCAGGGAGACAGGGTGGGAGGAGACCCAGTACTTC. Translation: CASRETGWEETQYF.